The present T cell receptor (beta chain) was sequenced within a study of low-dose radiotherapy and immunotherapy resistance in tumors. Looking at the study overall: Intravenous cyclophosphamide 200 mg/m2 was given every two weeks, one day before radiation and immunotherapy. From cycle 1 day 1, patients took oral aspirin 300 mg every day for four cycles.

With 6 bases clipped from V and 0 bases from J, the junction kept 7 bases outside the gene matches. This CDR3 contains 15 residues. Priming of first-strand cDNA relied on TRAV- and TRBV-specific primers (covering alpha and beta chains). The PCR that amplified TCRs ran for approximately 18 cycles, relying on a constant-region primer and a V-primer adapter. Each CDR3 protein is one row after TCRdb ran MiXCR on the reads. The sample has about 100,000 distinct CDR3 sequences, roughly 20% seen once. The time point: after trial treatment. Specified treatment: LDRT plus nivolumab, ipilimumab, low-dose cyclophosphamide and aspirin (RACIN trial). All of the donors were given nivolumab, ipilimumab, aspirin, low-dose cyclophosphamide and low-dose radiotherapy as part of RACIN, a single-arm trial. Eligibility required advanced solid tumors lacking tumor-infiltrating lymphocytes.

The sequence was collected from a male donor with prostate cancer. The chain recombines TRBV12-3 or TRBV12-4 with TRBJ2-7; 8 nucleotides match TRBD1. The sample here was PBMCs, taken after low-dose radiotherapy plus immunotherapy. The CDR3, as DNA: TGTGCCAGCAGAACACAGGGGGGCGGCTCCTACGAGCAGTACTTC. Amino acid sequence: CASRTQGGGSYEQYF.